The 2 T cell receptor beta chains presented below share a single source sample, sequenced in a study of T cell repertoires in cytomegalovirus infection. TCRdb reanalysed the reads using MiXCR and keeps one entry per CDR3 protein. This sample has about 180,000 distinct CDR3 sequences; about 18% occur once, and the top ten carry 25%. The source material was CD8+ T cells from PBMCs. The receptors originated from a human donor in good health (CMV status not recorded). Some clones in this sample may be carry-over from other donors' samples.

The chain recombines TRBV6-1 with TRBJ2-7, with a possible D match to TRBD1 (5 bases). V was pared by 4 bases and J by 6 bases, with 25 bases between. Germline-derived CDR1 and CDR2 are MNHNS and SASEGT. The CDR3 runs 17 residues. The CDR3 coding sequence is TGTGCCAGCAGTGTGTCTTCCGGTGACAGCCCGTTCCGCGAGCAGTACTTC. Its protein product is CASSVSSGDSPFREQYF.

The chain couples TRBV29-1 to TRBJ2-2; possibly TRBD2 for D (6 bases). Trimming left V 3 bases short and J 0 bases short, with 11 bases between. The germline gives CDR1 SQVTM, CDR2 ANQGSEA. This CDR3 region has 15 residues. The CDR3 loop is CSVEGRGTNTGELFF. In DNA, the CDR3 is TGCAGCGTTGAGGGCCGGGGGACGAACACCGGGGAGCTGTTTTTT.